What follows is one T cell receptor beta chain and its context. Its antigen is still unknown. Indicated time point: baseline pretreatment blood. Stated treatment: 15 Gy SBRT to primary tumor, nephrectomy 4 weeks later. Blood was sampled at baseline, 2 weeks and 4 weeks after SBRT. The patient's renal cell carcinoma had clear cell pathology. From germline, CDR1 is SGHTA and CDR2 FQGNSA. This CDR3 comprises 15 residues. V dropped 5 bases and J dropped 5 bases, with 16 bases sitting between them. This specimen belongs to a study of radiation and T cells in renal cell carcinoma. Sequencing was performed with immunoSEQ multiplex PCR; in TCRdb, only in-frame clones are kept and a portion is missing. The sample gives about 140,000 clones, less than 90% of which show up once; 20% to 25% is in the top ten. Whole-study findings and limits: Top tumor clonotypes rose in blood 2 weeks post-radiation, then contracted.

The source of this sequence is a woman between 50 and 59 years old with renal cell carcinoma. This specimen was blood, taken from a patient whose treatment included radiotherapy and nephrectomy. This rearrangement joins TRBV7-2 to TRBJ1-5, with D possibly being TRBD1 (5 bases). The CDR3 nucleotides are TGTGCCAGCAGCCCCCAGCGGGGGACCCATCAGCCCCAGCATTTT. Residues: CASSPQRGTHQPQHF.